Following are 24 T cell receptor beta chains from one sample sequenced in a study of blood T cell repertoires in COVID-19. The protocol was immunoSEQ multiplex PCR, while the TCRdb copy is restricted to in-frame clones and leaves out a portion. This sample has 85,000 to 95,000 clones, with roughly 72% found just once. Sequencing was performed on peripheral blood. These receptors all stem from a man between 65 and 85 years old with acute or convalescent COVID-19.

This clone has only one observation. The rearrangement joins TRBV5-5 to TRBJ1-4; possible D gene TRBD1, 6 bases. The CDR3 loop spans 13 amino acids. The V end was cut by 0 bases, the J end by 6 bases, with 6 bases between. CDR1 is SGHKS, CDR2 YYEKEE, per germline (reference sequence). The CDR3 DNA reads TGTGCCAGCAGCTTGGCAGGGGATGAAAAACTGTTTTTT. Translating gives CASSLAGDEKLFF.

This chain joins TRBV15 and TRBJ2-1; 8 positions agree with TRBD2. Per the germline V gene, CDR1 is LNHNV and CDR2 is YYDKDF (reference sequence). Trimming took 11 bases from V and 6 from J; bases not matched to a gene: 12. The CDR3 sequence is 14 residues long. CDR3 residues: CAANSGGASNEQFF. In nucleotides, the CDR3 is TGTGCCGCCAATTCGGGGGGGGCAAGCAATGAGCAGTTCTTC.

This clone was observed a handful of times. The rearrangement joins TRBV18 to TRBJ1-1; 7 bases match TRBD1. Germline lookup yields CDR1 KGHSH and CDR2 LQKENI. This CDR3 spans 15 amino acids. V lost 3 bases and J lost 2; bases outside the gene matches: 6. The DNA of the CDR3 is TGTGCCAGCTCACCCATGACAGGGTCTAACACTGAAGCTTTCTTT. It translates to CASSPMTGSNTEAFF.

The chain employs TRBV7-2 and TRBJ1-3, with D possibly matching TRBD1 (6 bases). Germline V CDR1 and CDR2: SGHTA, FQGNSA. The length of the CDR3 is 15 residues. With 2 bases removed from V and 4 bases from J, the gap between germline ends came to 12 bases. As DNA, the CDR3 is TGTGCCAGCAGCTTACAGGGGACGTCGGGAAACACCATATATTTT. Residues: CASSLQGTSGNTIYF.

The rearrangement joins TRBV7-2 to TRBJ1-2; 8 positions match TRBD1. Losses at the gene ends were 5 bases for V and 2 bases for J; bases not matched to a gene: 7. The CDR3 contains 15 residues. Germline CDR1 reads SGHTA; CDR2 reads FQGNSA. The CDR3, as DNA: TGTGCCAGCAGCGCCGGAGGACAGGGAAACTATGGCTACACCTTC. It yields the protein CASSAGGQGNYGYTF.

V gene TRBV7-8 combines with J gene TRBJ2-7; the D is unclear. Trimming pared 0 bases from V and 0 bases from J, leaving 9 bases between. CDR3 length equals 15 residues. Looked up from germline, CDR1 is SGHVS and CDR2 is FQNEAQ. The CDR3: CASSLAPGSSYEQYV. The CDR3, as DNA: TGTGCCAGCAGCTTAGCGCCGGGTTCCTCCTACGAGCAGTACGTC.

The chain employs TRBV5-6 and TRBJ1-1; D not certain. CDR1 is SGHDT and CDR2 is YYEEEE in the germline V gene. The CDR3 sequence is 14 residues long. V lost 3 bases to trimming and J lost 0 bases, with 9 bases between them. The DNA of the CDR3 is TGTGCCAGCAGCTCGACATACATGAACACTGAAGCTTTCTTT. Its translation: CASSSTYMNTEAFF. Looking up the rest from reference TRBV5-6 and TRBJ1-1 gives the full variable domain: DAGVTQSPTHLIKTRGQQVTLRCSPKSGHDTVSWYQQALGQGPQFIFQYYEEEERQRGNFPDRFSGHQFPNYSSELNVNALLLGDSALYLCASSSTYMNTEAFFGQGTRLTVV.

Worth noting for this clone: An end of the junction does not agree with germline; a read error may underlie this. This chain connects TRBV2 to TRBJ2-5; a weak D match, TRBD1 (6 bases). CDR3 size: 13 residues. Germline V gene lookup returns CDR1 SNHLY and CDR2 FYNNEI. Here the CDR3 DNA reads TGTGCCACACATCCCGACAGGCAAGGGACCCAGTACTTC. This codes for CATHPDRQGTQYF.

The chain combines TRBV3-1 (or the pseudogene TRBV3-2) with TRBJ2-7, with 12 nucleotides matching TRBD2. Unmatched junction bases numbered 11, after V lost 6 bases and J lost 5 bases. Germline V gene data show CDR1 as LGHDT and CDR2 as YNNKEL (reference sequence). This CDR3 spans 16 amino acids. The CDR3 region has the DNA TGTGCCAGCAGTAGCACTAGCGGGAGGAGGAACAACGAGCAGTACTTC. This translates into CASSSTSGRRNNEQYF.

The chain combines TRBV29-1 with TRBJ2-4, with 7 bases fitting TRBD1. The trim removed 4 bases at V and 8 bases at J, leaving 17 bases unmatched. The CDR3 runs 16 residues. The germline V gene encodes CDR1 SQVTM and CDR2 ANQGSEA. CDR3 coding DNA: TGCAGCGTTGTGGGACAGTCGAGGATACCAGCGGACATTCAGTACTTC. Amino acids: CSVVGQSRIPADIQYF.

The chain employs TRBV19 and TRBJ1-2; tentative D call: TRBD1 (5 bases). Germline loops: CDR1 LNHDA, CDR2 SQIVND (reference sequence). Trimming removed 7 bases at V and 3 bases at J, with 9 bases between. The CDR3 is made up of 12 amino acids. CDR3 region: CASNGRDYGYTF. CDR3 coding DNA: TGTGCCAGTAACGGCAGGGACTATGGCTACACCTTC.

This rearrangement joins TRBV5-4 to TRBJ1-1; TRBD1 agrees at 8 bases. The ends lost 7 bases at V and 3 bases at J; junction bases unmatched: 8. Germline values: CDR1 SGHNT, CDR2 YYREEE (reference sequence). The CDR3 has 14 residues. This CDR3 reads CASFKQGADTEAFF. CDR3 coding DNA: TGTGCCAGCTTTAAGCAGGGGGCTGACACTGAAGCTTTCTTT. Full variable domain (outside the CDR3, taken from reference TRBV5-4 and TRBJ1-1): ETGVTQSPTHLIKTRGQQVTLRCSSQSGHNTVSWYQQALGQGPQFIFQYYREEENGRGNFPPRFSGLQFPNYSSELNVNALELDDSALYLCASFKQGADTEAFFGQGTRLTVV.

V and J are TRBV29-1 and TRBJ2-1, with TRBD2 matching 14 bases. The CDR3 is 14 amino acids. J gave up 6 bases and V 8 bases, and 6 bases lay outside the gene matches. The V gene's germline CDR1 is SQVTM and CDR2 ANQGSEA. The DNA for the CDR3 is TGCAGCAGTCGGACTAGCGGGGGGACCAATGAGCAGTTCTTC. This translates into CSSRTSGGTNEQFF.

The chain joins TRBV19 to TRBJ2-1; D may be TRBD2 (6 bases). V was pared by 4 bases and J by 7 bases, with 14 bases between. The germline gives CDR1 LNHDA, CDR2 SQIVND (reference sequence). CDR3 length equals 14 residues. For the CDR3, the DNA is TGTGCCAGTAGTAGGGGGGTTCCCCCTAATGAGCAGTTCTTC. Translating it yields CASSRGVPPNEQFF.

The chain carries TRBV25-1 and TRBJ2-7, with 8 positions matching TRBD1. CDR1 and CDR2 from the germline V gene are MGHDK and SYGVNS. Germline trimming cut 6 bases from V and 0 bases from J; bases unmatched to any gene: 7. The CDR3 covers 15 residues. The CDR3 loop reads CASSPPDRVSYEQYF. The CDR3 DNA reads as TGTGCCAGCAGCCCTCCGGACAGGGTCTCCTACGAGCAGTACTTC.

The chain uses TRBV24-1 and TRBJ2-3; TRBD1 matches at 8 bases. The CDR3 sequence is 12 residues long. With 9 bases clipped from V and 4 bases from J, the junction kept 2 bases outside the gene matches. Germline loops: CDR1 KGHDR, CDR2 SFDVKD. The CDR3 loop reads CATGGQADTQYF. DNA for the CDR3: TGTGCCACCGGGGGACAGGCAGATACGCAGTATTTT.

CDR3 region: CASSLRVAGNYNEQFF. Written as DNA, the CDR3 is TGCGCCAGCAGCTTGAGGGTAGCGGGCAACTACAATGAGCAGTTCTTC. The chain has TRBV5-1 and TRBJ2-1, with 7 positions matching TRBD2. CDR3 length: 16 amino acids. V trimming: 1 base; J trimming: 3 bases; junction bases outside the gene matches: 7. Germline values: CDR1 SGHRS, CDR2 YFSETQ.

J is TRBJ2-2 and V is TRBV4-2; possibly TRBD2 for D (5 bases). The V gene lost 0 bases and the J gene lost 0 bases, with 14 bases spanning the gap. The CDR3 has 18 amino acids. Germline V gives CDR1 LGHNA, CDR2 YNFKEQ. The CDR3 region is CASSQDEVEGANTGELFF. As DNA, the CDR3 is TGTGCCAGCAGCCAAGATGAGGTTGAGGGCGCGAACACCGGGGAGCTGTTTTTT.

The CDR3 DNA reads as TGTGCCAGCAGCTTCGACAGGGATTCACCCCTCCACTTT. This gives the protein CASSFDRDSPLHF. The chain combines TRBV7-8 with TRBJ1-6; 7 bases line up with TRBD1. V lost 3 bases and J lost 8; bases outside the gene matches: 1. Germline assignment: CDR1 SGHVS and CDR2 FQNEAQ. This CDR3 has 13 amino acids.

This clone has just one count. This chain links TRBV7-3 with TRBJ2-1, with D possibly being TRBD1 (6 bases). The V end lost 2 bases, the J end lost 6 bases, and 20 bases lay between the germline ends. The CDR3 loop spans 17 amino acids. Germline lookup yields CDR1 SGHTA and CDR2 FQGTGA. The CDR3 reads CASSLSDKASRGNEQFF. The CDR3 coding sequence is TGTGCCAGCAGCTTATCAGATAAGGCCTCCAGGGGCAATGAGCAGTTCTTC.

This chain links TRBV24-1 with TRBJ2-2; possible D gene TRBD1, 6 bases. CDR3 length: 14 amino acids. The V gene's germline CDR1 is KGHDR and CDR2 SFDVKD. The ends were cut back, 6 bases at V and 1 base at J, with 8 bases in the middle. DNA for the CDR3: TGTGCCACCAGTCCGGACAGGAACACCGGGGAGCTGTTTTTT. This codes for CATSPDRNTGELFF.

This chain connects TRBV28 to TRBJ1-1; 7 bases are a match to TRBD1. The V and J ends lost 6 bases and 0 bases, in that order; junction bases with no gene match: 7. In germline, CDR1 is MDHEN, CDR2 SYDVKM. The CDR3 runs to 15 residues. The CDR3 here is CASRPQGLMNTEAFF. DNA for the CDR3: TGTGCCAGCAGACCACAGGGGTTGATGAACACTGAAGCTTTCTTT.

This chain links TRBV15 with TRBJ1-6; D unresolved. V was trimmed by 8 bases and J by 0 bases, leaving 17 bases between them. The CDR3 loop spans 17 amino acids. Germline loops: CDR1 LNHNV, CDR2 YYDKDF (reference sequence). CDR3 protein: CATDIGDGSSYNSPLHF. The CDR3 DNA is TGTGCCACCGATATCGGTGACGGGAGCTCCTATAATTCACCCCTCCACTTT.

This clone was seen just once. The CDR3 DNA is TGTGCCAGCACCGGACAGGGGGCAGACACCGGGGAGCTGTTTTTT. Protein product: CASTGQGADTGELFF. The V and J genes are TRBV27 and TRBJ2-2; TRBD1 matches 11 bases. The CDR3 covers 15 residues. The trim removed 7 bases at V and 3 bases at J, leaving 4 bases unmatched. CDR1 and CDR2 (germline): MNHEY, SMNVEV (reference sequence).